Sequencing of this TCR beta chain was carried out in a study of T cell repertoires in cytomegalovirus infection. Overall study: Peptides in the study included HLA-C-restricted and HLA-B-restricted CMV epitopes. Study results and limitations: HLA-C-restricted CMV-specific TCR beta clonotypes were dominant in the ex vivo response.

Germline V gene sequence: CDR1 SEHNR, CDR2 FQNEAQ (reference sequence). The CDR3 length is 16 residues. V gave up 1 base and J gave up 8 bases; unmatched junction bases: 11. In its sample, this clonotype was seen many times. Antigen unknown. TCRdb processed the reads anew with MiXCR; each CDR3 protein has one entry. The sample holds 650,000 to 900,000 distinct CDR3 sequences; approximately 29% are singletons and the top ten take 12%. Here the sequenced sample was cultured CD8+ T cells from PBMCs, taken from culture after CMV antigen stimulation. The chain is built from TRBV7-9 and TRBJ1-2; 9 bases line up with TRBD1. This TCR derives from a human donor in good health (CMV status not recorded). Some clones in this sample may be carry-over from other donors' samples. Here the CDR3 reads CASSLDVRDREKGYTF. The DNA of the CDR3 is TGTGCCAGCAGCTTAGATGTCCGGGACAGGGAAAAAGGCTACACCTTC.